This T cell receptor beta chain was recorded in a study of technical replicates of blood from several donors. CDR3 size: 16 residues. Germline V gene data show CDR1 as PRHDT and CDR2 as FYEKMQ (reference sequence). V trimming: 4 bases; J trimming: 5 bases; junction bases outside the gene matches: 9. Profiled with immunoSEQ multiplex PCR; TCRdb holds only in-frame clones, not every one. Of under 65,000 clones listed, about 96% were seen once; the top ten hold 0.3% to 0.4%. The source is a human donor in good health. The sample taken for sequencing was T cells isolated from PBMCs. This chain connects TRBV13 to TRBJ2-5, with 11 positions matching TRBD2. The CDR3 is CASSSVAGGPQETQYF. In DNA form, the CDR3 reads TGTGCCAGCAGCTCGGTAGCGGGAGGGCCTCAGGAGACCCAGTACTTC.